This T cell receptor (beta chain) was documented in a study of cytomegalovirus exposure and HLA in healthy donors listed by TCRdb under 2017. Study-level background: The 650 to 750 repertoires of the first cohort and the 120 validation repertoires were produced on the same platform, according to a later analysis. A separate validation cohort of 100 to 150 different subjects was used in addition to the approximately 670-subject first cohort. The aim of the study was to test whether cataloging public T cell receptors could identify signatures of past pathogen exposure. The study combined high-throughput TCR immunosequencing, statistical association of individual TCRs with disease status, and machine learning to predict cytomegalovirus infection status.

The germline V gene supplies CDR1 MDHEN and CDR2 SYDVKM. The germline V end is reduced by 6 bases and the J end by 8 bases; junction bases left unmatched: 8. From its cysteine to its phenylalanine, the CDR3 spans 13 amino acids. Only the CDR3 portion is preserved as DNA: 39 bases, with reading frame beginning at the first base. The library was made by the immunoSEQ multiplex PCR assay. For the original study's pipeline: A statistical classification framework was built for diagnosing cytomegalovirus status from the catalog of TCR beta chain sequences. TCRdb mirrors the immuneACCESS table, restricted to in-frame sequences. Some clones are absent from its copies; in checked studies, under half trace to an unresolved V gene, and the reason for the others is unknown. That table supplies the V and J calls and clone size; D and trimming were determined from the DNA. Recorded for this sample are about 220,000 clones; roughly 88% of them occurred a single time. The ten largest clones take up about 14% of the sample.

The research as a whole found: The validation cohort had no HLA typing available for a later analysis, so co-occurrence within that cohort was assessed over all 120 or so repertoires. Three of the identified cytomegalovirus-associated TCR beta chains were confirmed in vitro to be specific for cytomegalovirus antigens. In a later analysis, TCRs clustered in the first cohort were found to also tend to co-occur in the 120 or so validation repertoires, with 94% of cluster scores above 0. In the study, 150 to 200 TCR beta chains were listed as associated with cytomegalovirus. It was suggested by the authors that the approach could potentially be generalized to other disease states and immunological phenotypes. The classifier was reported to diagnose cytomegalovirus status with high specificity and sensitivity in both the original and validation cohorts. Across donors, most TCR sequences were observed very rarely, whereas some public TCRs were present in many individuals.

The donors were included in the validation cohort of 120 subjects, a group kept apart from the roughly 730-subject first cohort. As regards this clone: The antigen it recognizes is unknown. No much larger clone is present one base from it, and per-base qualities are unavailable.

Recombination connected TRBV28 to TRBJ1-2, with TRBD1 identical over 8 junction bases. Sequenced: PBMCs. This clonotype was sampled from a young woman in good health and CMV-seropositive. In nucleotides, the sequence is TGTGCCAGCAGCCCAACAGGGGGAAGAGGCTACACCTTC. The resulting protein is CASSPTGGRGYTF.